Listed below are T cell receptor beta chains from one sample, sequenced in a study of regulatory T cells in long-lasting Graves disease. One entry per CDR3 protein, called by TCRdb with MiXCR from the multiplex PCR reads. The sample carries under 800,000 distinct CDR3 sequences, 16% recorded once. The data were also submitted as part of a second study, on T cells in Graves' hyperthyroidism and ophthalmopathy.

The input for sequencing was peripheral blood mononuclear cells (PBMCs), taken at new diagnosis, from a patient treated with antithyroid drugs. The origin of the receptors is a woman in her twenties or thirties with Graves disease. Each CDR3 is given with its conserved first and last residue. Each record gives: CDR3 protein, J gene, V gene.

CDR3aa: CASSQVRSYNEQFF
j_gene: TRBJ2-1
v_gene: TRBV28

CDR3aa: CASRGQGIYEQYF
j_gene: TRBJ2-7
v_gene: TRBV27

CDR3aa: CASSLMASGDYEQYF
j_gene: TRBJ2-7
v_gene: TRBV5-4

CDR3aa: CASSWQGSYEQYF
j_gene: TRBJ2-7
v_gene: TRBV28

CDR3aa: CSTDRGNSPLHF
j_gene: TRBJ1-6
v_gene: TRBV20-1

CDR3aa: CASSHPGTRGRQPQHF
j_gene: TRBJ1-5
v_gene: TRBV4-1

CDR3aa: CASSEGATTYEQYF
j_gene: TRBJ2-7
v_gene: TRBV9

CDR3aa: CASREGVGNEQFF
j_gene: TRBJ2-1
v_gene: TRBV11-2

CDR3aa: CASSIGRGFLGYTF
j_gene: TRBJ1-2
v_gene: TRBV19

CDR3aa: CASSRDSEAFF
j_gene: TRBJ1-1
v_gene: TRBV27

CDR3aa: CASSLERGDYEQYF
j_gene: TRBJ2-7
v_gene: TRBV7-2